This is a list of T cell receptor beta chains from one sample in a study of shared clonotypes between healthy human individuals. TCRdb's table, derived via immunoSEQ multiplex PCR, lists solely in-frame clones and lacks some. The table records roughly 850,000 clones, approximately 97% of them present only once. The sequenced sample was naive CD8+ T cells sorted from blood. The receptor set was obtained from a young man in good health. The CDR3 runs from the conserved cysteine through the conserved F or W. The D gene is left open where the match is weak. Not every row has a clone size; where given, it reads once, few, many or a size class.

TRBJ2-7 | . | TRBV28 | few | CASSVTYEQYF | TGTGCCAGCAGTGTAACCTACGAGCAGTACTTC
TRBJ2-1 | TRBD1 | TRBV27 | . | CASSPGTGAYNEQFF | TGTGCCAGCAGTCCTGGGACAGGAGCCTACAATGAGCAGTTCTTC
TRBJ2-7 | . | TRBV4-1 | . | CASSQLWVGGLEQYF | TGCGCCAGCAGCCAATTGTGGGTGGGAGGTCTCGAGCAGTACTTC
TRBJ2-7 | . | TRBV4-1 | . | CASSQDSGTYEQYF | TGCGCCAGCAGCCAAGACTCGGGTACCTACGAGCAGTACTTC
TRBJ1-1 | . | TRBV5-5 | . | CASSFPRGGYTEAFF | TGTGCCAGCAGCTTCCCGAGAGGTGGGTACACTGAAGCTTTCTTT
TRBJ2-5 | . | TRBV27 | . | CASSLVGRQETQYF | TGTGCCAGCAGTTTAGTTGGCAGGCAAGAGACCCAGTACTTC
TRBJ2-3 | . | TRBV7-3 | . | CASSFGPEGVDTQYF | TGTGCCAGCAGCTTCGGCCCAGAAGGAGTAGATACGCAGTATTTT
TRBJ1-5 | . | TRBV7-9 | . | CASSFDSSNQPQHF | TGTGCCAGCAGCTTCGACAGTTCAAATCAGCCCCAGCATTTT
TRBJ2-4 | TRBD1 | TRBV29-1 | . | CSVEAGGQEDIQYF | TGCAGCGTTGAAGCAGGGGGCCAGGAGGACATTCAGTACTTC
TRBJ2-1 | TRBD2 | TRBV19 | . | CASSILGTSGLNEQFF | TGTGCCAGTAGTATTCTCGGGACTAGCGGACTCAATGAGCAGTTCTTC
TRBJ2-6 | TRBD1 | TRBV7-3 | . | CASSADGTGVAGANVLTF | TGTGCCAGCAGCGCAGACGGGACAGGGGTTGCTGGGGCCAACGTCCTGACTTTC
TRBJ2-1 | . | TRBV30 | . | CAWSGPYNEQFF | TGTGCCTGGAGTGGACCCTACAATGAGCAGTTCTTC
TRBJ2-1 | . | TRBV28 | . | CATLSGVEQFF | TGTGCCACCCTGTCGGGAGTCGAGCAGTTCTTC
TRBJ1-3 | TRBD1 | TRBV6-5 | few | CASSYQGAGNTIYF | TGTGCCAGCAGTTACCAGGGGGCTGGAAACACCATATATTTT
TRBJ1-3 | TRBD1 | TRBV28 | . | CASSPPLQGWANTIYF | TGTGCCAGCAGTCCACCCCTACAGGGGTGGGCAAACACCATATATTTT
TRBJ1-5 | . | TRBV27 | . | CASSRPNQPQHF | TGTGCCAGCAGCCGGCCGAATCAGCCCCAGCATTTT
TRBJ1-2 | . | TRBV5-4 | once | CASSGGVYGYTF | TGTGCCAGCAGTGGGGGCGTCTATGGCTACACCTTC
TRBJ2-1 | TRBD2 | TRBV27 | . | CASSPVPWTSGTYNEQFF | TGTGCCAGCAGTCCCGTGCCGTGGACTAGCGGAACTTACAATGAGCAGTTCTTC
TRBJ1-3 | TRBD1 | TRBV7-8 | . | CASSPRDRGNRNTIYF | TGTGCCAGCAGCCCCAGAGACAGGGGGAATCGAAACACCATATATTTT
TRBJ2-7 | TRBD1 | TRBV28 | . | CASSLKQGISYEQYF | TGTGCCAGCAGTTTAAAACAGGGGATTTCCTACGAGCAGTACTTC
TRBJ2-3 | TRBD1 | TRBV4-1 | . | CASSQTGTGGTDTQYF | TGCGCCAGCAGCCAAACCGGGACAGGAGGCACAGATACGCAGTATTTT
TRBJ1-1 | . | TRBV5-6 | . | CASSPLTNAEAFF | TGTGCCAGCAGCCCTCTGACCAACGCTGAAGCTTTCTTT